The clone carrying this T cell receptor beta chain came up once. Its antigen is undetermined. This entry belongs to a study of CD8 T cells in ankylosing spondylitis. Study findings and constraints: What appeared characteristic of ankylosing spondylitis blood was a TCR beta motif of eight or nine highly homologous variants.

Via MiXCR, TCRdb re-called the 5' RACE reads, giving one row per CDR3 protein. The sample lists around 390,000 distinct CDR3 sequences, about a fifth seen once, with 15% to 20% in the top ten. Trimming shortened V by 3 bases and J by 4 bases, and 10 bases separated the two germline ends. This CDR3 has 13 residues. Germline CDR1 reads KGHSH; CDR2 reads LQKENI. The TCR comes from a male donor with ankylosing spondylitis. The sequenced sample consisted of blood, either unsorted or a sorted T cell fraction (not recorded which). The J gene is TRBJ2-7, the V gene TRBV18, with unresolved D. DNA for the CDR3: TGTGCCAGCTCACCGGCGGTCACATACGAGCAGTACTTC. The encoded protein is CASSPAVTYEQYF.